This is a list of T cell receptor beta chains from one sample in a study of T cells after somatic rescue of genetic block. The method was immunoSEQ multiplex PCR; TCRdb's version includes in-frame clones alone and lacks a portion of them. The sample consists of about 68,000 clones, 92% of them appearing once. The specimen sequenced was peripheral blood mononuclear cells (PBMCs). All receptors come from a man aged 40-55 years. Each CDR3 is given with its conserved first and last residue. D genes are given only for firm matches. Only some rows state a clone size, as once, few, many or a class for expanded clones.

>-|TRBJ2-2|TRBV19|TRBD1
CASSIRTGEGTGELFF
TGTGCCAGTAGTATAAGGACAGGGGAAGGAACCGGGGAGCTGTTTTTT
>-|TRBJ1-2|TRBV7-9|TRBD1
CASSKSNLGTGEGYGYTF
TGTGCCAGCAGCAAATCCAACCTAGGGACAGGGGAAGGCTATGGCTACACCTTC
>-|TRBJ2-3|TRBV7-9|-
CASSPNPGLRADTQYF
TGTGCCAGCAGCCCAAATCCAGGGTTGAGGGCAGATACGCAGTATTTT
>once|TRBJ2-5|TRBV4-1|TRBD2
CASSQARSVAGAQETQYF
TGCGCCAGCAGCCAAGCGAGGAGTGTAGCGGGAGCACAAGAGACCCAGTACTTC
>-|TRBJ1-1|TRBV7-2|TRBD1
CASSPDRGVAFF
TGTGCCAGCAGCCCTGACAGGGGAGTCGCTTTCTTT
>-|TRBJ1-2|TRBV18|TRBD1
CASSPPGTVLNYGYTF
TGTGCCAGCTCACCACCGGGGACAGTACTGAACTATGGCTACACCTTC
>-|TRBJ2-3|TRBV19|-
CASSVNLAAADTQYF
TGTGCCAGTAGTGTCAACTTAGCGGCGGCAGATACGCAGTATTTT
>-|TRBJ2-7|TRBV5-1|-
CASSLTGLDEQYF
TGCGCCAGCAGCTTGACAGGGCTGGACGAGCAGTACTTC
>-|TRBJ2-7|TRBV11-2|TRBD2
CASSSGLDYEQYF
TGTGCCAGCAGCTCGGGACTAGATTACGAGCAGTACTTC
>-|TRBJ1-1|TRBV9|-
CASSIPGYTEAFF
TGTGCCAGCAGCATCCCTGGGTACACTGAAGCTTTCTTT
>few|TRBJ1-6|TRBV10-3|-
CAISEPRGSNNSPLHF
TGTGCCATCAGTGAGCCACGCGGGTCCAATAATTCACCCCTCCACTTT
>-|TRBJ2-7|TRBV4-1|TRBD1
CASSQAGGLSYEQYF
TGCGCCAGCAGCCAGGCAGGGGGCTTAAGCTACGAGCAGTACTTC
>-|TRBJ1-1|TRBV5-6|-
CASSLRYGTEAFF
TGTGCCAGCAGCTTGAGGTATGGCACTGAAGCTTTCTTT
>-|TRBJ2-7|TRBV9|TRBD1
CASSVGGQGVYEQYF
TGTGCCAGCAGCGTAGGCGGACAGGGGGTCTACGAGCAGTACTTC
>-|TRBJ1-1|TRBV7-3|-
CASSPGHSNTEAFF
TGTGCCAGCAGCCCCGGACACTCGAACACTGAAGCTTTCTTT
>-|TRBJ2-5|TRBV18|TRBD1
CASSPGTGLETQYF
TGTGCCAGCTCACCGGGGACAGGGCTAGAGACCCAGTACTTC
>-|TRBJ2-7|TRBV2|-
CASSTRGGPYEQYF
TGTGCCAGCAGCACCCGAGGGGGACCCTACGAGCAGTACTTC
>-|TRBJ1-5|TRBV7-7|-
CASSWTVNQPQHF
TGTGCCAGCAGTTGGACGGTAAATCAGCCCCAGCATTTT
>-|TRBJ1-5|TRBV5-5|TRBD1
CASSWGTGANNQPQHF
TGTGCCAGCAGCTGGGGGACAGGGGCCAACAATCAGCCCCAGCATTTT
>-|TRBJ1-2|TRBV5-4|-
CASSFLGQISNYGYTF
TGTGCCAGCAGCTTTTTAGGACAGATTTCTAACTATGGCTACACCTTC
>-|TRBJ1-1|TRBV6-5|-
CASGWGAKAFF
TGTGCCTCGGGTTGGGGGGCCAAAGCTTTCTTT
>-|TRBJ2-1|TRBV6-4|TRBD2
CASSPLAGGTRATGEQFF
TGTGCCAGCAGTCCGCTAGCGGGGGGGACCCGGGCGACAGGTGAGCAGTTCTTC
>-|TRBJ2-7|TRBV18|TRBD1
CASSSSGTGKAEQYF
TGTGCCAGCTCAAGCTCCGGGACAGGTAAAGCCGAGCAGTACTTC
>-|TRBJ1-5|TRBV6-5|-
CASSSGQPQHF
TGTGCCAGCAGTTCAGGCCAGCCCCAGCATTTT